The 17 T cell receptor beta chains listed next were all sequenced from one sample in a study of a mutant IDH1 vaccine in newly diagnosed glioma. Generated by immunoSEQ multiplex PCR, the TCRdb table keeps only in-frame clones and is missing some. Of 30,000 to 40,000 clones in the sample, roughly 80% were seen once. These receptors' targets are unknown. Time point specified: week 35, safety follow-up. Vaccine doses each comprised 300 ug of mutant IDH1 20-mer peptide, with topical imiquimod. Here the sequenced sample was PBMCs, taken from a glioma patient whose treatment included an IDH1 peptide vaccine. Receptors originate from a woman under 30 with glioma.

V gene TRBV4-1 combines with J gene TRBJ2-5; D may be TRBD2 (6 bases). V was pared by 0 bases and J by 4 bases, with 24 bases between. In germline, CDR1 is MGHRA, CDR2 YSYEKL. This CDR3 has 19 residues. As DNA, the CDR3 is TGCGCCAGCAGCCAAGAACTTTTCGGAGGGATCTGTATTTCAGAGACCCAGTACTTC. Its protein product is CASSQELFGGICISETQYF.

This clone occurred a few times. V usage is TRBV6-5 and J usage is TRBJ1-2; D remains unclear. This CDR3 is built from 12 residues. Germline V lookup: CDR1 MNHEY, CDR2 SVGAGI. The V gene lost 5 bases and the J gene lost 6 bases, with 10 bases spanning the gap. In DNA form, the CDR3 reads TGTGCCAGCAGTAGGGAGGGCGATGGCTACACCTTC. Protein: CASSREGDGYTF.

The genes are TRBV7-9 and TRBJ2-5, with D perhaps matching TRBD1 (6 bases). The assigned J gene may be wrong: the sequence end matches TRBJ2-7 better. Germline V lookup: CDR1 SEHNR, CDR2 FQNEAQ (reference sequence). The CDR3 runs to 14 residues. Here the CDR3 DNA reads TGTGCCAGCAGCTCCGCCAGGGGTGGGAACGAGCAGTACTTC. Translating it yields CASSSARGGNEQYF.

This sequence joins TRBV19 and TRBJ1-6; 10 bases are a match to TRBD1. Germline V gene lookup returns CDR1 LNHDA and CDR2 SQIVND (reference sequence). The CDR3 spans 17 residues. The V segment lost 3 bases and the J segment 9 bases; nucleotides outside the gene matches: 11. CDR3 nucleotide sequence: TGTGCCAGTAGTATTCCGGGACAGGGGCATAGAGGTTCACCCCTCCACTTT. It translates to CASSIPGQGHRGSPLHF.

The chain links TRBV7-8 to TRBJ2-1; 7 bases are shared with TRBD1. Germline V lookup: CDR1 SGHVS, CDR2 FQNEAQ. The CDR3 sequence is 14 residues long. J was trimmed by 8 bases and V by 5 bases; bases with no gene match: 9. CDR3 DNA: TGTGCCAGCAGCAGGACCGGACAGGTCGATGAGCAGTTCTTC. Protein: CASSRTGQVDEQFF.

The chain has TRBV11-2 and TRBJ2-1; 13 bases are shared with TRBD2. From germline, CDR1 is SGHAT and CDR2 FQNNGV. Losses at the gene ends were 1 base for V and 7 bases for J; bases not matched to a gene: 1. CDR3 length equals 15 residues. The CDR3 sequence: CASSLGGLAGNEQFF. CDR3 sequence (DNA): TGTGCCAGCAGCTTAGGGGGACTAGCGGGAAATGAGCAGTTCTTC.

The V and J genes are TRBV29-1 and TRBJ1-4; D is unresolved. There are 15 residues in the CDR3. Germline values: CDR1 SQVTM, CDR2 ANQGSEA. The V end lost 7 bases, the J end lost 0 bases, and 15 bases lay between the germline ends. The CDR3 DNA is TGCAGCGCTGTTGGGTCACCAGCAACTAATGAAAAACTGTTTTTT. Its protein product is CSAVGSPATNEKLFF.

The CDR3 reads CASRPGRASNQPQHF. As DNA, the CDR3 is TGTGCCAGTAGGCCGGGCAGGGCAAGCAATCAGCCCCAGCATTTT. The J gene is TRBJ1-5, the V gene TRBV19; TRBD1 might be the D (5 bases). Deletions cut 6 bases from V and 1 base from J, with 13 bases between. The CDR3 totals 15 residues. The V gene's germline CDR1 is LNHDA and CDR2 SQIVND (reference sequence).

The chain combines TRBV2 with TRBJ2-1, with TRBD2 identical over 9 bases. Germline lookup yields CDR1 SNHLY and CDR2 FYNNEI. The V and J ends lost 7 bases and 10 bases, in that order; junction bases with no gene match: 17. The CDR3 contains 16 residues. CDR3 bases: TGTGCCAGCATTTCGGGGGCTAGCGGGACCAATCGGGAGCAGTTCTTC. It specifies CASISGASGTNREQFF.

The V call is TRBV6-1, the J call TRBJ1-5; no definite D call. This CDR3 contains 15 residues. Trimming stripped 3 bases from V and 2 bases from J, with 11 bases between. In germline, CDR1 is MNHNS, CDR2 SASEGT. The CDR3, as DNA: TGTGCCAGCAGTGATCCGGGCCGAGGCAATCAGCCCCAGCATTTT. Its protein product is CASSDPGRGNQPQHF.

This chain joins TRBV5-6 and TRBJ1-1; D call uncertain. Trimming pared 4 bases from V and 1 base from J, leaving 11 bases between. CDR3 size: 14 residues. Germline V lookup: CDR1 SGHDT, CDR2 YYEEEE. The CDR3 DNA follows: TGTGCCAGCAGCCGATGGACGGCGAACACTGAAGCTTTCTTT. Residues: CASSRWTANTEAFF.

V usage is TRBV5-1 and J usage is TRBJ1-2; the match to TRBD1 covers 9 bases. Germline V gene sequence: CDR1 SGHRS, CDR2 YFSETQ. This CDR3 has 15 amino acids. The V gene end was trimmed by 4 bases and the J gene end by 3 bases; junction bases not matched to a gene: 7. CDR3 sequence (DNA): TGCGCCAGCAGCGAGAGGGGACAGGGCGACTATGGCTACACCTTC. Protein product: CASSERGQGDYGYTF.

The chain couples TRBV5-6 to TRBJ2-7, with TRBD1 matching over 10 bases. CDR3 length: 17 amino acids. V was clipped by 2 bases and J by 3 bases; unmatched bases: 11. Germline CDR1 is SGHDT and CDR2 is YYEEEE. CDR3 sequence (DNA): TGTGCCAGCAGCTTCTCGGGACAGGGGAGAAGGAACTACGAGCAGTACTTC. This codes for CASSFSGQGRRNYEQYF.

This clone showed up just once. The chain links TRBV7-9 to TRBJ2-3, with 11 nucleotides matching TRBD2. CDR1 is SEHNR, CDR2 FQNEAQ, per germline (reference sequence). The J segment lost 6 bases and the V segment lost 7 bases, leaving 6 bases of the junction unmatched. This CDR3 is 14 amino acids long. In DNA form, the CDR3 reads TGTGCCAGCATACTAGCGGGGGTAGCGGATACGCAGTATTTT. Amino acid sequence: CASILAGVADTQYF.

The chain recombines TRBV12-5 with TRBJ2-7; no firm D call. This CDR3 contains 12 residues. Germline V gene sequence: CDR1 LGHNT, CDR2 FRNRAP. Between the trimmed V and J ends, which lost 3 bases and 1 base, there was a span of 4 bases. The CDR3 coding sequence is TGTGCTAGTGGTTTAGGGTCCTACGAGCAGTACTTC. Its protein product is CASGLGSYEQYF.

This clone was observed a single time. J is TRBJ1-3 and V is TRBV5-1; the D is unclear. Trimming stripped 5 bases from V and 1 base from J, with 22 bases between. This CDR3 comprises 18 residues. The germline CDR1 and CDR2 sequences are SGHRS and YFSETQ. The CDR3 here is CASSYDPGLATSGNTIYF. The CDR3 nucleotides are TGCGCCAGCAGTTATGACCCCGGGTTGGCCACATCTGGAAACACCATATATTTT.

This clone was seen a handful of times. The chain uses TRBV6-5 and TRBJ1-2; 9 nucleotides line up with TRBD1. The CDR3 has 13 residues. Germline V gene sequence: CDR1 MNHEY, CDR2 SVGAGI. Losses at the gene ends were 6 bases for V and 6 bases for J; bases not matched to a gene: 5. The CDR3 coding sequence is TGTGCCAGCAGCAACAGGGGGCGGCATGGCTACACCTTC. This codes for CASSNRGRHGYTF.